This TCR beta chain was retrieved from a study of neurological immune-mediated disorders. The table lists this clonotype with many counts. Its cognate antigen is unknown. TCRdb re-derived calls from the 5' RACE reads in MiXCR, one entry per CDR3 protein. The sample holds fewer than 55,000 distinct CDR3 sequences, 9.5% to 15% seen once. Whole-study findings and limits: HTLV-1-associated myelopathy had the most TCR clonal expansion, and multiple sclerosis had the least, less than healthy controls.

Time point of the sample: longitudinal time-point 3. Germline CDR1 is DFQATT and CDR2 is SNEGSKA (reference sequence). The germline V and J ends were trimmed by 1 base and 0 bases, with 18 bases remaining between them. CDR3 length equals 17 residues. The TCR originated in a male donor with HTLV-1-associated myelopathy (HAM/TSP). The chain recombines TRBV20-1 with TRBJ1-2, with D perhaps matching TRBD1 (6 bases). The sample consisted of PBMCs. CDR3 coding DNA: TGCAGTGCTAGAGGAGGGGGAGGGGGAGTGTCTAACTATGGCTACACCTTC. Residues: CSARGGGGGVSNYGYTF.